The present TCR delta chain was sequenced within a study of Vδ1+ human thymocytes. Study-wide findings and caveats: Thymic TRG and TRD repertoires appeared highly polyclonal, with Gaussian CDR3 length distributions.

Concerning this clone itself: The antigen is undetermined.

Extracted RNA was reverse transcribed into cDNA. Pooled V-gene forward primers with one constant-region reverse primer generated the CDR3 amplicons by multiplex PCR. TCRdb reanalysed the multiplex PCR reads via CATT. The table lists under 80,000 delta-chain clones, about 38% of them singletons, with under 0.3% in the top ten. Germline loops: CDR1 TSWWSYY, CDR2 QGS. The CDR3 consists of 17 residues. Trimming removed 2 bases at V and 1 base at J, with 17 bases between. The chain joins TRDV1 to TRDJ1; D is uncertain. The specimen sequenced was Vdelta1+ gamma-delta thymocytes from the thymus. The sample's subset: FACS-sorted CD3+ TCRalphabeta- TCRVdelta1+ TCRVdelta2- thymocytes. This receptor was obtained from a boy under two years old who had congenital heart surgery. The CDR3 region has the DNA TGTGCTCTTGGGGAATATGCTCCTTTCGGGACCACCGATAAACTCATCTTT. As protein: CALGEYAPFGTTDKLIF.